The 23 T cell receptor beta chains below were found in one sample sequenced in a study of cytomegalovirus exposure and HLA in healthy donors. The PCR had 60 Vbeta and 13 Jbeta primers. Sequencing used immunoSEQ multiplex PCR; TCRdb keeps in-frame clones, though not all of them. The sample yields over 130,000 clones, roughly three fifths seen once. The source material was PBMCs. The receptors were sampled from an older woman in good health and CMV-seronegative.

This chain joins TRBV14 and TRBJ1-4; TRBD1 matches at 8 bases. The germline CDR1 and CDR2 sequences are SGHDN and FVKESK. This CDR3 region has 14 residues. The ends lost 4 bases at V and 7 bases at J; junction bases unmatched: 5. The CDR3 here is CASSPDREGEKLFF. The DNA of the CDR3 is TGTGCCAGCAGCCCGGACAGGGAGGGTGAAAAACTGTTTTTT. The whole variable domain, filled in from reference TRBV14 and TRBJ1-4, reads EAGVTQFPSHSVIEKGQTVTLRCDPISGHDNLYWYRRVMGKEIKFLLHFVKESKQDESGMPNNRFLAERTGGTYSTLKVQPAELEDSGVYFCASSPDREGEKLFFGSGTQLSVL.

The chain links TRBV7-9 to TRBJ1-5; D possibly corresponds to TRBD1 (5 bases). CDR1 is SEHNR and CDR2 is FQNEAQ in the germline V gene (reference sequence). The CDR3 has 14 residues. Trimming stripped 5 bases from V and 4 bases from J, with 12 bases between. DNA for the CDR3: TGTGCCAGCAGCCCCGCGGGGGGGAATCAGCCCCAGCATTTT. This encodes CASSPAGGNQPQHF. Filled out from reference TRBV7-9 and TRBJ1-5, the complete variable domain reads DTGVSQNPRHKITKRGQNVTFRCDPISEHNRLYWYRQTLGQGPEFLTYFQNEAQLEKSRLLSDRFSAERPKGSFSTLEIQRTEQGDSAMYLCASSPAGGNQPQHFGDGTRLSIL.

V and J are TRBV19 and TRBJ1-3; D perhaps matches TRBD1 (6 bases). V lost 4 bases and J lost 0, with 13 bases in between. This CDR3 is built from 16 residues. CDR1 and CDR2 from the germline V gene are LNHDA and SQIVND (reference sequence). Written as DNA, the CDR3 is TGTGCCAGTAGTAGACGAACAGGGCACTCTGGAAACACCATATATTTT. Translated, it gives CASSRRTGHSGNTIYF.

V and J are TRBV28 and TRBJ2-2; the D gene is possibly TRBD2 (6 bases). Germline CDR1 MDHEN, CDR2 SYDVKM. The CDR3 is made up of 13 amino acids. The V gene lost 8 bases and the J gene lost 5 bases, with 12 bases spanning the gap. The CDR3: CASVRGNTGELFF. The DNA of the CDR3 is TGTGCCAGCGTTCGCGGGAATACCGGGGAGCTGTTTTTT.

The chain carries TRBV7-9 and TRBJ2-1; 9 positions match TRBD2. The ends lost 7 bases at V and 10 bases at J; junction bases unmatched: 5. Germline CDR1 is SEHNR and CDR2 is FQNEAQ (reference sequence). The length of the CDR3 is 12 residues. The CDR3 DNA follows: TGTGCCAGCACCTCCGGGACTAGCGAGCAGTTCTTC. Residues: CASTSGTSEQFF.

Only a few counts were recorded for this clone. This chain links TRBV2 with TRBJ1-5; 7 bases are shared with TRBD1. The V segment lost 7 bases and the J segment 3 bases; nucleotides outside the gene matches: 3. The CDR3 is 13 amino acids. Germline CDR1 SNHLY, CDR2 FYNNEI. CDR3 DNA sequence: TGTGCCAGCACTGGGACAGCCAATCAGCCCCAGCATTTT. Translated: CASTGTANQPQHF.

J is TRBJ2-3 and V is TRBV29-1, with 7 bases fitting TRBD2. The germline gives CDR1 SQVTM, CDR2 ANQGSEA. The CDR3 is 13 amino acids. Trimming at V came to 4 bases and at J to 5 bases, leaving 6 bases not matched to a gene. The CDR3 protein is CSVGEGFIDTQYF. The CDR3 DNA follows: TGCAGCGTTGGGGAGGGATTCATAGATACGCAGTATTTT.

In this sample, this clone turned up once. CDR3 in DNA: TGTGCCAGCAGCGGACTAGCGGGAGCTGGTCGGAATACGCAGTATTTT. This sequence encodes CASSGLAGAGRNTQYF. The rearrangement joins TRBV28 to TRBJ2-3; 13 bases map to TRBD2. Germline loops: CDR1 MDHEN, CDR2 SYDVKM. V lost 6 bases to trimming and J lost 7 bases; unmatched junction nucleotides: 10. CDR3 length equals 16 residues.

The CDR3 nucleotides read TGTGCCAGCAGTTTAAGGGACAGCCAAGAGACCCAGTACTTC. It specifies CASSLRDSQETQYF. The V and J genes are TRBV27 and TRBJ2-5, with 7 bases that match TRBD1. The CDR3 loop spans 14 amino acids. In germline, CDR1 is MNHEY, CDR2 SMNVEV (reference sequence). The J segment lost 1 base and the V segment lost 2 bases, leaving 1 base of the junction unmatched.

V gene TRBV2 combines with J gene TRBJ2-3, with 9 bases aligning to TRBD2. The germline V gene encodes CDR1 SNHLY and CDR2 FYNNEI. Trimming took 5 bases from V and 4 from J; bases not matched to a gene: 7. The length of the CDR3 is 15 residues. This chain's CDR3 is CASSPGTSLSDTQYF. In DNA form, the CDR3 reads TGTGCCAGCAGTCCCGGGACTAGCCTCTCAGATACGCAGTATTTT.

This clone was seen just once. The V call is TRBV5-3, the J call TRBJ2-5; 9 nucleotides align to TRBD1. TRBV5-3 qualifies as an ORF whose function is uncertain. V lost 3 bases, J lost 3 bases, and 6 bases stayed unmatched. The CDR3 spans 15 residues. Here the CDR3 reads CARSSGQGEKETQYF. CDR3 nucleotide sequence: TGTGCCAGAAGCTCGGGACAGGGAGAGAAAGAGACCCAGTACTTC.

The rearrangement links TRBV6-1 to TRBJ1-5; D is possibly TRBD1 (5 bases). The V end was cut by 0 bases, the J end by 9 bases, with 6 bases between. The CDR3 totals 12 residues. The V gene's germline CDR1 is MNHNS and CDR2 SASEGT. The CDR3 DNA reads as TGTGCCAGCAGTGAAGCGGGGGGGCCCCAGCATTTT. It translates to CASSEAGGPQHF.

The chain has TRBV6-4 and TRBJ1-1; 7 bases align to TRBD1. V was pared by 0 bases and J by 5 bases, with 6 bases of the junction left unmatched. CDR1 MRHNA and CDR2 SNTAGT come from the germline V gene. The CDR3 has 15 amino acids. The CDR3 sequence is CASSDSIQGRTEAFF. In DNA form, the CDR3 reads TGTGCCAGCAGTGACTCTATACAGGGGAGAACTGAAGCTTTCTTT.

The V call is TRBV15, the J call TRBJ1-5; D is unclear. Trimming took 0 bases from V and 1 from J, leaving 13 bases between them. The CDR3 covers 17 residues. Germline CDR1 LNHNV, CDR2 YYDKDF (reference sequence). The CDR3 reads CATSRDRRESSNQPQHF. In DNA form, the CDR3 reads TGTGCCACCAGCAGAGACCGGAGAGAGAGCAGCAATCAGCCCCAGCATTTT.

The chain has TRBV4-3 and TRBJ2-5; 8 bases line up with TRBD2. V trimming: 2 bases; J trimming: 5 bases; junction bases outside the gene matches: 10. The CDR3 contains 16 residues. CDR1 is LGHNA, CDR2 YSLEER, per germline. CDR3 DNA sequence: TGCGCCAGCAGCCAATACGGGAGGGCCAAAGGGGAGACCCAGTACTTC. The encoded protein is CASSQYGRAKGETQYF.

This clone showed up just a few times. J is TRBJ2-7 and V is TRBV7-2; TRBD2 might be the D (6 bases). The CDR3 runs to 14 residues. V dropped 5 bases and J dropped 12 bases, with 23 bases sitting between them. Germline-derived CDR1 and CDR2 are SGHTA and FQGNSA. Here the CDR3 DNA reads TGTGCCAGCAGCCCGGAGGGGCGGGCAAACGGGGTGTACTTC. This encodes CASSPEGRANGVYF.

This sequence joins TRBV29-1 and TRBJ2-3; D might be TRBD2 (5 bases). Germline values: CDR1 SQVTM, CDR2 ANQGSEA. The CDR3 consists of 15 residues. V lost 4 bases, J lost 6 bases, and 20 bases lay in between. The CDR3 DNA reads TGCAGCGTTGCCCGGGGAGCAGGCGGTTTGGATACGCAGTATTTT. This codes for CSVARGAGGLDTQYF.

The chain is built from TRBV10-3 and TRBJ2-7; 7 bases are a match to TRBD1. V gave up 6 bases and J gave up 2 bases; unmatched junction bases: 4. The germline gives CDR1 ENHRY, CDR2 SYGVKD. This CDR3 contains 13 residues. In nucleotides, the CDR3 is TGTGCCATCAGGGACAGGATCCCCTACGAGCAGTACTTC. Translating it yields CAIRDRIPYEQYF.

CDR3 residues: CASSLAASGVADTQYF. CDR3 nucleotides: TGCGCCAGCAGCTTGGCGGCTAGCGGGGTAGCAGATACGCAGTATTTT. The chain carries TRBV5-1 and TRBJ2-3; 9 bases agree with TRBD2. Germline V gene data show CDR1 as SGHRS and CDR2 as YFSETQ. Trimming at V came to 0 bases and at J to 4 bases, leaving 6 bases not matched to a gene. The CDR3 extends over 16 amino acids.

In its sample, this clone was seen once. The chain combines TRBV5-4 with TRBJ1-2; 8 bases are shared with TRBD1. The CDR3 is 14 amino acids. J was trimmed by 8 bases and V by 1 base; bases with no gene match: 7. The germline gives CDR1 SGHNT, CDR2 YYREEE (reference sequence). The CDR3: CASSLRQGANGYTF. The CDR3 DNA reads TGTGCCAGCAGCTTGCGGCAGGGGGCAAACGGCTACACCTTC.

This clone was seen more than once but under ten times. The V and J genes are TRBV19 and TRBJ1-5; TRBD1 is a possible D gene (6 bases). Germline loops: CDR1 LNHDA, CDR2 SQIVND (reference sequence). V was trimmed by 5 bases and J by 2 bases, leaving 13 bases between them. This CDR3 contains 15 residues. The CDR3 sequence: CASSPDSYGNQPQHF. CDR3 bases: TGTGCCAGTAGTCCGGACAGTTACGGCAATCAGCCCCAGCATTTT. The full variable domain, with the rest looked up from reference TRBV19 and TRBJ1-5, is DGGITQSPKYLFRKEGQNVTLSCEQNLNHDAMYWYRQDPGQGLRLIYYSQIVNDFQKGDIAEGYSVSREKKESFPLTVTSAQKNPTAFYLCASSPDSYGNQPQHFGDGTRLSIL.

V gene TRBV7-2 combines with J gene TRBJ2-2, with a tentative D call TRBD1 (7 bases). V lost 8 bases and J lost 3, with 16 bases in between. CDR3 length equals 15 residues. The V gene's germline CDR1 is SGHTA and CDR2 FQGNSA. The CDR3 coding sequence is TGTGCCAGCCAGGGGGGTAGCGGACACACCGGGGAGCTGTTTTTT. Translation gives CASQGGSGHTGELFF.

The chain uses TRBV2 and TRBJ2-5; 10 bases match TRBD1. CDR1 is SNHLY and CDR2 is FYNNEI in the germline V gene. J lost 4 bases, V lost 5 bases, and 10 bases had no gene match. CDR3 length: 16 residues. In DNA, the CDR3 is TGTGCCAGCAGTCTAAAGACAGGGGGCATGGGAGAGACCCAGTACTTC. Its translation is CASSLKTGGMGETQYF.